These T cell receptor beta chains were read from a single sample in a study of shared clonotypes between healthy human individuals. Generated by immunoSEQ multiplex PCR, the TCRdb table keeps only in-frame clones and is missing some. The sample contains about 1.1 million clones, approximately 75% of which appear only once. The specimen sequenced was memory CD4+ T cells from PBMCs. The receptors were gathered from a man aged 18 to 30 in good health. Some clones in this sample may be carry-over from other donors' samples. Each CDR3 is given with its conserved first and last residue. The D gene is left open where the match is weak. The size field is filled for only some rows; it gives once, few, many or a size class.

TRBJ2-5 - TRBV5-1 - TGCGCCAGCAGCATAACCGGGAACCCGCGGGAGACCCAGTACTTC CASSITGNPRETQYF
TRBJ2-3 TRBD1 TRBV5-1 few TGCGCCAGCAGCTTCGGGACAGGGGGCGCAGATACGCAGTATTTT CASSFGTGGADTQYF
TRBJ2-7 TRBD2 TRBV11-2 - TGTGCCAGCAGCCAGGGACTAGCGGGAGTCTACGAGCAGTACTTC CASSQGLAGVYEQYF
TRBJ1-2 - TRBV11-2 - TGTGCCAGCAGCTCACGACAGCAATCTACTAACTATGGCTACACCTTC CASSSRQQSTNYGYTF
TRBJ2-1 TRBD2 TRBV7-6 many TGTGCCAGCAGCTTAGGCACCGGGACTAGCCTCTATGGGGAGCAGTTCTTC CASSLGTGTSLYGEQFF
TRBJ2-1 TRBD2 TRBV5-1 - TGCGCCAGCAGCTTTTCTCTAGCGGGAGTGGTGGAACACAATGAGCAGTTCTTC CASSFSLAGVVEHNEQFF
TRBJ1-2 - TRBV29-1 - TGCAGCGTTGAAGATGATAGGGCCGAGGGCTACACCTTC CSVEDDRAEGYTF
TRBJ2-1 - TRBV7-3 - TGTGCCAGCAGCTTATTGACTCTTAATGAGCAGTTCTTC CASSLLTLNEQFF
TRBJ2-2 TRBD1 TRBV27 once TGTGCCATCAGGGGGATGAACACCGGGGAGCTGTTTTTT CAIRGMNTGELFF
TRBJ2-1 - TRBV6-5 few TGTGCCAGCAGTTACTCGGTCGGCAGCTACAATGAGCAGTTCTTC CASSYSVGSYNEQFF
TRBJ2-5 TRBD1 TRBV5-1 few TGCGCCAGCAGCTCCTCCCGACAGGGGACGGAGACCCAGTACTTC CASSSSRQGTETQYF
TRBJ2-7 - TRBV6-6 - TGTGCCAGCAGAAAGGGGTCTACCTACGAGCAGTACTTC CASRKGSTYEQYF
TRBJ2-1 TRBD2 TRBV19 many TGTGCCAGTAGTATCGGCGGGAGAGCGGGTGAGCAGTTCTTC CASSIGGRAGEQFF
TRBJ2-7 - TRBV5-1 - TGCGCCAGCAGCTTGGCCTCAGGGGGGGATTACTACGAGCAGTACTTC CASSLASGGDYYEQYF
TRBJ2-1 - TRBV11-1 once TGTGCCAGCAGCTTAGGCAATGAGCAGTTCTTC CASSLGNEQFF
TRBJ1-5 - TRBV28 few TGTGCCAGCAGTTTCCACGACAGAGGGGCTCAGCATTTT CASSFHDRGAQHF
TRBJ2-2 - TRBV5-4 - TGTGCCAGCACCCCATCGAACACCGGGGAGCTGTTTTTT CASTPSNTGELFF
TRBJ2-1 TRBD2 TRBV4-3 many TGCGCCAGCAGCCAAGGTGTTCGGACTAGCGGTCACAATGAGCAGTTCTTC CASSQGVRTSGHNEQFF
TRBJ2-3 TRBD2 TRBV5-4 once TGTGCCAGCAGCAGAGCGGGAGGGATGAGCACAGATACGCAGTATTTT CASSRAGGMSTDTQYF
TRBJ1-4 TRBD1 TRBV5-1 - TGCGCCAGCAGCCGGACAGGGGAGGAAGAAAAACTGTTTTTT CASSRTGEEEKLFF
TRBJ1-2 - TRBV7-2 - TGTGCCAGCAGCTTTCGCGGAAGGGGGGACTATGGCTACACCTTC CASSFRGRGDYGYTF
TRBJ2-5 - TRBV5-4 - TGTGCCAGCAGCAATACCGGGGAGCAGTACTTC CASSNTGEQYF
TRBJ2-5 - TRBV5-1 - TGCGCCAGCAGTGAGGGACCGCAAGAGACCCAGTACTTC CASSEGPQETQYF
TRBJ1-1 - TRBV7-9 - TGTGCCAGCAGCAAAGGGGGGGGAGCAGCTTTCTTT CASSKGGGAAFF
TRBJ2-3 - TRBV14 - TGTGCCAGCAGCCAGACCGGGACACCGCCCACAGATACGCAGTATTTT CASSQTGTPPTDTQYF
TRBJ2-7 - TRBV6-7 - TGTGCCAGCAGTTCGTACAGGGTTTTCTACGAGCAGTACTTC CASSSYRVFYEQYF
TRBJ2-7 - TRBV7-6 many TGTGCCAGCAGCTTGGCAGCGGATACTATTAATTCCTACGAGCAGTACTTC CASSLAADTINSYEQYF
TRBJ1-2 - TRBV10-3 once TGTGCCATCAGTGATAATATCGATTATGGCTACACCTTC CAISDNIDYGYTF
TRBJ2-3 - TRBV5-1 - TGCGCCAGCAGCTTGGAAGCTTTCACAGATACGCAGTATTTT CASSLEAFTDTQYF
TRBJ2-1 TRBD2 TRBV5-6 - TGTGCCAGCAGCGCCCGCCGGGGGGGCGGAGATTACAATGAGCAGTTCTTC CASSARRGGGDYNEQFF
TRBJ1-1 - TRBV28 - TGTGCCAGCAGTTTAGGACAGCTGAACACTGAAGCTTTCTTT CASSLGQLNTEAFF
TRBJ2-4 - TRBV28 - TGTGCCAGCAGTTTAAGATGGCGTAAGATAGCGGCCAAAAACATTCAGTACTTC CASSLRWRKIAAKNIQYF
TRBJ1-5 TRBD1 TRBV5-4 - TGTGCCAGCAGCTTGGTGGGGGGGACAGGGGGCGATCAGCCCCAGCATTTT CASSLVGGTGGDQPQHF
TRBJ2-1 TRBD2 TRBV28 - TGTGCCAGCAGTTCCCGCCCCCGACTAGCGGGAGAGTCCTACAATGAGCAGTTCTTC CASSSRPRLAGESYNEQFF
TRBJ2-5 TRBD1 TRBV28 - TGTGCCAGCAGTAACCAGGACAGGGGGCTTTTGGAGACCCAGTACTTC CASSNQDRGLLETQYF
TRBJ1-5 - TRBV28 - TGTGCCAGCAGTACCACCACCGGGTCGAGGAAGCCCCAGCATTTT CASSTTTGSRKPQHF
TRBJ2-2 - TRBV5-1 - TGCGCCAGCAGCTTGGAGCCATCGGGGGAGCTGTTTTTT CASSLEPSGELFF